These 20 T cell receptor beta chains came from one sample sequenced in a study of CD8 T cells in ankylosing spondylitis. TCRdb re-derived calls from the 5' RACE reads in MiXCR, one entry per CDR3 protein. The data show about 100,000 distinct CDR3 sequences, roughly 8.3% seen once. The sequencing input was blood, either unsorted or a sorted T cell fraction (not recorded which). Source of these receptors: a male donor with ankylosing spondylitis or in good health (not recorded which).

This clonotype was seen repeatedly, ten times or more. The V gene is TRBV7-2, the J gene TRBJ1-2, with 7 nucleotides matching TRBD1. The trim removed 5 bases at V and 13 bases at J, leaving 19 bases unmatched. Germline-derived CDR1 and CDR2 are SGHTA and FQGNSA. The CDR3 consists of 15 residues. The DNA for the CDR3 is TGTGCCAGCAGCCCCAGGCGGCTACAGGGGATTTCCTCCACCTTC. Translation gives CASSPRRLQGISSTF.

In its sample, this clonotype was seen many times. The CDR3: CASSLWDRGRTGELFF. The DNA for the CDR3 is TGTGCCAGCAGCTTATGGGACAGGGGGCGGACCGGGGAGCTGTTTTTT. The rearrangement joins TRBV5-4 to TRBJ2-2, with 12 bases that match TRBD1. The CDR3 loop spans 16 amino acids. Germline lookup yields CDR1 SGHNT and CDR2 YYREEE (reference sequence). The junction had 4 bases not matched to a gene; V was cut back by 2 bases and J by 5 bases.

Many counts were recorded for this clonotype. The chain is built from TRBV7-9 and TRBJ1-4; tentatively, D is TRBD1 (6 bases). Trimming pared 6 bases from V and 8 bases from J, leaving 22 bases between. This CDR3 is 16 amino acids long. The germline V gene encodes CDR1 SEHNR and CDR2 FQNEAQ (reference sequence). The CDR3 spells CASSSGFQGLPEKLFF. CDR3 DNA: TGTGCCAGCAGTTCAGGATTTCAGGGGCTCCCAGAAAAACTGTTTTTT.

Details on this clonotype: One end of the junction does not line up with germline, which may come from a read error. The CDR3 region is CASSHALSGSYDYVQYF. DNA for the CDR3: TGCGCCAGCAGCCATGCTCTCAGCGGGAGTTATGACTACGTGCAGTACTTC. This chain joins TRBV4-3 and TRBJ2-7; 8 bases agree with TRBD2. The CDR3 totals 17 residues. Germline CDR1 LGHNA, CDR2 YSLEER.

About this clonotype itself: This sequence may be a read error, since a much larger clone differs from it by one base. V usage is TRBV7-1 and J usage is TRBJ2-1; 10 positions match TRBD2. TRBV7-1 is reported as an ORF; its role is uncertain. The CDR3 has 16 residues. In DNA, the CDR3 is TGTGTCAGCAGCTCGATCAGCGGGAGGGCCGACAATGAGCAGTTCTTC. Encoded protein: CVSSSISGRADNEQFF.

This clonotype came up many times. The J gene is TRBJ1-4, the V gene TRBV5-1; tentatively, D is TRBD1 (6 bases). Trimming pared 1 base from V and 10 bases from J, leaving 14 bases between. Germline values: CDR1 SGHRS, CDR2 YFSETQ. The CDR3 runs 14 residues. As DNA, the CDR3 is TGCGCCAGCAGCTTGAATGGGGGCGGCGGAAAACTGTTTTTT. Its protein product is CASSLNGGGGKLFF.

On this clonotype itself: A read error may be the cause here, since a much bigger clone is one base away. The genes are TRBV20-1 and TRBJ2-3; the D is unclear. Germline CDR1 and CDR2: DFQATT and SNEGSKA (reference sequence). The CDR3 runs 16 residues. As DNA, the CDR3 is TGCTGTGCTAGTACCCTACTCGGTAGGGCCACAGATACGCAGTATTTT. It encodes CCASTLLGRATDTQYF.

This clonotype was recorded many times. The chain recombines TRBV7-8 with TRBJ2-3; TRBD2 matches at 10 bases. V shed 6 bases, J shed 2 bases, and the junction held 8 bases outside the gene matches. Per germline, CDR1 SGHVS and CDR2 FQNEAQ. The CDR3 is made up of 16 amino acids. The CDR3 nucleotides read TGTGCCAGCAGTGCCTGGACTAGCGGCTACACAGATACGCAGTATTTT. Its translation is CASSAWTSGYTDTQYF.

This clonotype was observed at least ten times. This chain uses TRBV20-1 with TRBJ2-7, with 7 nucleotides matching TRBD1. This CDR3 contains 14 residues. Germline V lookup: CDR1 DFQATT, CDR2 SNEGSKA (reference sequence). Germline trimming cut 5 bases from V and 2 bases from J; bases unmatched to any gene: 9. This chain's CDR3 is CSAGRTGTTYEQYF. Here the CDR3 DNA reads TGCAGTGCTGGGCGGACAGGTACCACCTACGAGCAGTACTTC.

Ten or more counts support this clonotype. The chain has TRBV11-2 and TRBJ2-3; D might be TRBD1 or TRBD2, each matching 5 bases. V dropped 3 bases and J dropped 0 bases, with 10 bases sitting between them. The CDR3 consists of 15 residues. Germline loops: CDR1 SGHAT, CDR2 FQNNGV. CDR3 coding DNA: TGTGCCAGCAGCTTGGGGACGCCGAGCACAGATACGCAGTATTTT. This codes for CASSLGTPSTDTQYF. The full variable domain, rest sourced from reference TRBV11-2 and TRBJ2-3, is EAGVAQSPRYKIIEKRQSVAFWCNPISGHATLYWYQQILGQGPKLLIQFQNNGVVDDSQLPKDRFSAERLKGVDSTLKIQPAKLEDSAVYLCASSLGTPSTDTQYFGPGTRLTVL.

This clonotype was detected many times. The V gene is TRBV18, the J gene TRBJ2-7; 8 bases map to TRBD1. This CDR3 spans 13 amino acids. Trimming cost V 5 bases and J 2 bases; bases outside gene matches: 2. Germline CDR1 KGHSH, CDR2 LQKENI. CDR3 region: CASSAGQAYEQYF. CDR3 nucleotides: TGTGCCAGCTCAGCGGGACAGGCCTACGAGCAGTACTTC.

This clonotype was picked up many times. The rearrangement uses TRBV23-1 and TRBJ2-7; D possibly corresponds to TRBD2 (6 bases). TRBV23-1 is an ORF, and what it does is uncertain. The ends were cut back, 2 bases at V and 4 bases at J, with 21 bases in the middle. The CDR3 contains 17 residues. In nucleotides, the CDR3 is TGCGCCAGCAGTCAACCCGCCCATACAAAGGGAGGATACGAGCAGTACTTC. Its translation is CASSQPAHTKGGYEQYF.

This clonotype was seen at least ten times. The chain combines TRBV5-5 with TRBJ1-6, with D tentatively TRBD1 (5 bases). V dropped 5 bases and J dropped 7 bases, with 13 bases sitting between them. The CDR3 is 14 amino acids. The germline gives CDR1 SGHKS, CDR2 YYEKEE (reference sequence). CDR3 coding DNA: TGTGCCAGCAGTTCTGACAGTCGAAATTCACCCCTCCACTTT. Translating gives CASSSDSRNSPLHF. Looking up the rest from reference TRBV5-5 and TRBJ1-6 gives the full variable domain: DAGVTQSPTHLIKTRGQQVTLRCSPISGHKSVSWYQQVLGQGPQFIFQYYEKEERGRGNFPDRFSARQFPNYSSELNVNALLLGDSALYLCASSSDSRNSPLHFGNGTRLTVT.

This clonotype was detected many times. This sequence joins TRBV29-1 and TRBJ2-5; maybe TRBD1 (5 bases). With 3 bases removed from V and 5 bases from J, the gap between germline ends came to 7 bases. Germline loops: CDR1 SQVTM, CDR2 ANQGSEA. The CDR3 has 11 residues. DNA for the CDR3: TGCAGCGTTGACAGGGCCGAGACCCAGTACTTC. Protein: CSVDRAETQYF.

This clonotype was counted ten times or more. The J gene is TRBJ1-2, the V gene TRBV27, with D perhaps TRBD1 (6 bases). The CDR3 is made up of 12 amino acids. In germline, CDR1 is MNHEY, CDR2 SMNVEV (reference sequence). Trimming took off 5 bases at V and 4 bases at J, with 8 bases between the two ends. CDR3 DNA sequence: TGTGCCAGCAGTCCACAGGGCTATGGCTACACCTTC. Encoded protein: CASSPQGYGYTF.

In this sample, this clonotype turned up many times. The chain uses TRBV5-1 and TRBJ2-1; D tentatively reads TRBD1 or TRBD2 (6 bases each). V shed 1 base and J shed 6 bases, with 14 bases lying between them. Germline CDR1 SGHRS, CDR2 YFSETQ. The CDR3 contains 15 residues. CDR3 region: CASSLRDSGANEQFF. The CDR3 DNA sequence: TGCGCCAGCAGCTTGCGGGACTCAGGGGCCAATGAGCAGTTCTTC.

There are many counts of this clonotype. V and J are TRBV5-1 and TRBJ2-2, with D unclear. Trimming left V 0 bases short and J 3 bases short, with 6 bases between. CDR3 length: 14 residues. Germline V CDR1 and CDR2: SGHRS, YFSETQ. Here the CDR3 DNA reads TGCGCCAGCAGCTTGGGGACCGACACCGGGGAGCTGTTTTTT. Translation gives CASSLGTDTGELFF.

In its sample, this clonotype was seen many times. This rearrangement joins TRBV7-9 to TRBJ2-1, with D possibly being TRBD2 (6 bases). Germline values: CDR1 SEHNR, CDR2 FQNEAQ (reference sequence). The CDR3 runs to 14 residues. Trimming took 4 bases from V and 11 from J, leaving 18 bases between them. The CDR3 bases are TGTGCCAGCAGCTCGATTAGCGGTCACGCCCAGCAGTTCTTC. This encodes CASSSISGHAQQFF.

This clonotype was observed many times. The chain carries TRBV20-1 and TRBJ2-7, with 8 bases aligning to TRBD2. J lost 4 bases, V lost 5 bases, and 16 bases had no gene match. Germline CDR1 and CDR2: DFQATT and SNEGSKA (reference sequence). The CDR3 sequence is 16 residues long. DNA of the CDR3: TGCAGTGCTCCAGGGGAGGCGGGGGGTAGCAGATACGAGCAGTACTTC. Translation gives CSAPGEAGGSRYEQYF.

This clonotype was recorded at least ten times. The V call is TRBV9, the J call TRBJ1-4; no clear D gene. V was shortened by 4 bases and J by 8 bases, with 12 bases between the two germline ends. This CDR3 contains 13 residues. Per the germline V gene, CDR1 is SGDLS and CDR2 is YYNGEE. For the CDR3, the DNA is TGTGCCAGCAGCTTCCGGGTTGGAGAAAAACTGTTTTTT. Its protein is CASSFRVGEKLFF.